Listed below are T cell receptor beta chains from one sample, sequenced in a study of Graves' ophthalmopathy and Graves' hyperthyroidism. TCRdb passed the multiplex PCR reads through MiXCR, listing each CDR3 protein once. In the table there are about 660,000 distinct CDR3 sequences, about two fifths of which are singletons. Sequences were obtained from peripheral blood. Receptor source: an adult man with Graves' ophthalmopathy. Both conserved end residues are part of each CDR3. D genes are given only for firm matches. Clone size is stated in some rows and not others, as once, few, many or a class when expanded.

j_call v_call clone_size d_call cdr3_aa cdr3_nt
TRBJ1-2 TRBV25-1 . . CAISAGLGGGGYTF TGTGCCATCAGTGCCGGACTGGGTGGAGGAGGCTACACCTTC
TRBJ1-2 TRBV6-2/TRBV6-3 many TRBD1 CASSYSDRVIGYTF TGTGCCAGCAGTTACTCGGACAGGGTCATTGGCTACACCTTC
TRBJ2-7 TRBV4-2 few . CASSQEAESSYEQYF TGTGCCAGCAGCCAAGAGGCGGAGAGCTCCTACGAGCAGTACTTC
TRBJ1-4 TRBV24-1 . . CATSGRLAEGSYNEKLFF TGTGCCACCAGTGGTCGACTAGCGGAGGGATCCTACAATGAAAAACTGTTTTTT
TRBJ2-5 TRBV7-2 . . CAPTRGMETQYF TGTGCCCCGACAAGGGGCATGGAGACCCAGTACTTC
TRBJ2-7 TRBV25-1 many . CASSGVLVAPGEQYF TGTGCCAGCAGTGGAGTCCTTGTGGCCCCTGGAGAGCAGTACTTC
TRBJ2-5 TRBV2 . TRBD2 CASSGLAVETQYF TGTGCCAGCAGCGGACTAGCTGTCGAGACCCAGTACTTC
TRBJ1-5 TRBV6-5 . . CASKGAAYSNQPQHF TGTGCCAGCAAAGGGGCAGCCTATAGCAATCAGCCCCAGCATTTT
TRBJ1-3 TRBV11-3 few TRBD1 CASSQVYQGVSGNTIYF TGTGCCAGCAGCCAAGTTTACCAGGGGGTTTCTGGAAACACCATATATTTT
TRBJ1-3 TRBV7-9 few . CASSQESPRTASGNTIYF TGTGCCAGCAGCCAAGAGTCCCCTCGGACAGCCTCTGGAAACACCATATATTTT
TRBJ1-1 TRBV6-5 few . CASRYRVQGWNTEAFF TGTGCCAGCAGATACAGGGTACAGGGTTGGAACACTGAAGCTTTCTTT
TRBJ2-7 TRBV7-8 . TRBD1 CASSQVGQGKRPSSYEQYF TGCGCCAGCAGCCAAGTAGGACAGGGGAAACGTCCTAGCTCCTACGAGCAGTACTTC
TRBJ1-1 TRBV2 few . CASSTRGHSSSEAFF TGTGCCAGCAGTACCCGGGGACATTCCTCCTCTGAAGCTTTCTTT
TRBJ1-4 TRBV7-2 many . CASSWGGGNEKLFF TGTGCCAGCAGCTGGGGAGGGGGTAATGAAAAACTGTTTTTT
TRBJ2-2 TRBV7-8 . . CASSYSWLGITTGELFF TGTGCCAGCAGTTACTCTTGGTTGGGGATTACCACCGGGGAGCTGTTTTTT
TRBJ1-4 TRBV27 . . CASAGEKLFF TGTGCCAGCGCGGGTGAAAAACTGTTTTTT
TRBJ2-5 TRBV6-1 many TRBD1 CASRVTGEETQYF TGTGCCAGCAGGGTGACAGGGGAGGAGACCCAGTACTTC
TRBJ2-5 TRBV20-1 many . CSARARGPETQYF TGCAGTGCTAGAGCACGAGGTCCAGAGACCCAGTACTTC
TRBJ2-5 TRBV7-8 many . CASSSWLETQYF TGTGCCAGCAGCTCATGGTTGGAGACCCAGTACTTC
TRBJ1-3 TRBV7-9 . . CAWSWGSASGNTIYF TGTGCCTGGAGTTGGGGATCAGCTTCTGGAAACACCATATATTTT
TRBJ1-2 TRBV6-5 few . CASRDGPTIGGYTF TGTGCCAGCAGGGACGGACCCACTATTGGTGGCTACACCTTC
TRBJ1-2 TRBV7-8 . TRBD1 CASSGRGQGPVGYTF TGTGCCAGCAGCGGACGGGGACAGGGGCCGGTTGGCTACACCTTC
TRBJ2-5 TRBV7-9 once . CASSTRTAQYF TGTGCCAGCAGCACCCGGACGGCCCAGTACTTC
TRBJ1-3 TRBV7-8 few TRBD1 CASSPGGIWNTIYF TGTGCCAGCTCACCAGGGGGGATTTGGAACACCATATATTTT
TRBJ1-5 TRBV7-6 many . CASSLDINQPQHF TGTGCCAGCAGCTTAGACATCAATCAGCCCCAGCATTTT
TRBJ1-2 TRBV7-2 many TRBD1 CASSFGQGAGGYTF TGTGCCAGCAGCTTCGGTCAGGGGGCTGGTGGCTACACCTTC
TRBJ2-5 TRBV4-1 many . CASSQAILETQYF TGCGCCAGCAGCCAGGCCATCCTGGAGACCCAGTACTTC
TRBJ2-6 TRBV7-2 . . CASSLLAGANVLTF TGTGCCAGCAGCTTACTGGCAGGGGCCAACGTCCTGACTTTC
TRBJ1-5 TRBV19 many . CASSSRVANQPQHF TGTGCCAGTAGTAGCAGGGTGGCCAATCAGCCCCAGCATTTT
TRBJ1-1 TRBV12-3/TRBV12-4 many TRBD1 CASNPAGGQGAEAFF TGTGCCAGCAACCCCGCCGGTGGGCAGGGGGCTGAAGCTTTCTTT
TRBJ1-4 TRBV12-3/TRBV12-4 . . CASSHAATNEKLFF TGTGCCAGCAGTCACGCTGCAACTAATGAAAAACTGTTTTTT
TRBJ2-3 TRBV25-1 . . CASSSGGDRAPTDTQYF TGTGCCAGCAGCTCCGGGGGGGACAGGGCACCCACAGATACGCAGTATTTT
TRBJ2-2 TRBV7-3 once TRBD1 CASSKGGRTGELFF TGTGCCAGCAGCAAAGGGGGCAGGACCGGGGAGCTGTTTTTT
TRBJ1-2 TRBV27 few . CASSLLPGGGGYTF TGTGCCAGCAGTTTATTGCCGGGAGGAGGAGGCTACACCTTC
TRBJ1-2 TRBV5-1 . . CASSLDNPNYGYTF TGCGCCAGCAGCTTGGATAATCCTAACTATGGCTACACCTTC
TRBJ1-4 TRBV7-8 many . CASSYATGRGLGEKLFF TGTGCCAGCAGTTACGCGACAGGTCGGGGTTTGGGTGAAAAACTGTTTTTT
TRBJ2-5 TRBV15 . TRBD1 CATSSDRDRETQYF TGTGCCACCAGCAGTGACAGGGACAGGGAGACCCAGTACTTC